These 26 T cell receptor beta chains were all obtained from the same sample, sequenced in a study of T cells in localized non-small cell lung cancer. TCRdb keeps only in-frame clones here, not all; method: immunoSEQ multiplex PCR. Here the sample spans fewer than 30,000 clones, about nine tenths being singletons. The starting material was peripheral blood, obtained before any cancer treatment. These receptors originate from a female donor aged 60 or older with stage II squamous cell lung carcinoma.

The V gene is TRBV21-1, the J gene TRBJ1-5. TRBV21-1 is a listed pseudogene. The CDR3 consists of 10 residues. The chain's CDR3 is CASSKVREHF. DNA of the CDR3: TGTGCCAGCAGCAAAGTGAGGGAGCATTTT.

V gene TRBV7-2 combines with J gene TRBJ1-1, with a weak D call TRBD1 (5 bases). The germline V gene encodes CDR1 SGHTA and CDR2 FQGNSA. There are 14 residues in the CDR3. V was shortened by 3 bases and J by 7 bases, with 15 bases between the two germline ends. The CDR3 DNA follows: TGTGCCAGCAGCTTTAGCGGGGCGCAAGGTGAAGCTTTCTTT. Protein sequence: CASSFSGAQGEAFF.

J is TRBJ1-5 and V is TRBV30; D is perhaps TRBD1 (5 bases). With 2 bases removed from V and 0 bases from J, the gap between germline ends came to 11 bases. The germline V gene has CDR1 GTSNPN and CDR2 SVGIG (reference sequence). This CDR3 is 15 amino acids long. CDR3 loop: CAWSRGDGSNQPQHF. Written as DNA, the CDR3 is TGTGCCTGGAGTAGGGGAGACGGTAGCAATCAGCCCCAGCATTTT. Together with reference TRBV30 and TRBJ1-5, the CDR3 gives the full variable domain: SQTIHQWPATLVQPVGSPLSLECTVEGTSNPNLYWYRQAAGRGLQLLFYSVGIGQISSEVPQNLSASRPQDRQFILSSKKLLLSDSGFYLCAWSRGDGSNQPQHFGDGTRLSIL.

This clone was detected only a few times. This chain connects TRBV6-5 to TRBJ1-1; tentatively, D is TRBD1 (5 bases). The CDR3 loop spans 14 amino acids. Germline CDR1 and CDR2: MNHEY and SVGAGI. Trimming removed 2 bases at V and 0 bases at J, with 7 bases between. This CDR3 is CASSYRQMNTEAFF. The DNA for the CDR3 is TGTGCCAGCAGTTACCGACAGATGAACACTGAAGCTTTCTTT.

This rearrangement joins TRBV19 to TRBJ2-7, with unresolved D. V gave up 4 bases and J gave up 3 bases, with 4 bases separating them. Germline V gene lookup returns CDR1 LNHDA and CDR2 SQIVND (reference sequence). The CDR3 is made up of 11 amino acids. Written as DNA, the CDR3 is TGTGCCAGTAGTACGAACTACGAGCAGTACTTC. It yields the protein CASSTNYEQYF.

J is TRBJ1-1 and V is TRBV7-8; TRBD1 matches at 7 bases. V lost 5 bases and J lost 4; bases outside the gene matches: 4. Germline CDR1 reads SGHVS; CDR2 reads FQNEAQ. The length of the CDR3 is 13 residues. This CDR3 is CASSKGQSTEAFF. The CDR3 DNA follows: TGTGCCAGCAGCAAGGGACAGAGCACTGAAGCTTTCTTT. The full variable domain, its missing parts supplied by reference TRBV7-8 and TRBJ1-1, is GAGVSQSPRYKVAKRGQDVALRCDPISGHVSLFWYQQALGQGPEFLTYFQNEAQLDKSGLPSDRFFAERPEGSVSTLKIQRTQQEDSAVYLCASSKGQSTEAFFGQGTRLTVV.

The J gene is TRBJ2-3, the V gene TRBV27; 7 bases fit TRBD2. V lost 5 bases to trimming and J lost 1 base; unmatched junction nucleotides: 9. From germline, CDR1 is MNHEY and CDR2 SMNVEV (reference sequence). This CDR3 spans 16 amino acids. The CDR3 nucleotides are TGTGCCAGCAGTCCGCCAGCGGGGATCGGCACAGATACGCAGTATTTT. It is translated as CASSPPAGIGTDTQYF.

The rearrangement joins TRBV29-1 to TRBJ2-7, with 9 bases lining up with TRBD1. The V and J ends lost 6 bases and 2 bases, in that order; junction bases with no gene match: 8. The CDR3 is 14 residues long. Per the germline V gene, CDR1 is SQVTM and CDR2 is ANQGSEA. The CDR3 DNA reads TGCAGCGTGGCGGGACAGGGTCCACCCTACGAGCAGTACTTC. It yields the protein CSVAGQGPPYEQYF.

This clone occurred once. The V gene is TRBV4-3, the J gene TRBJ1-2, with 7 bases that match TRBD1. Germline loops: CDR1 LGHNA, CDR2 YSLEER. The CDR3 loop spans 15 amino acids. The V gene end was trimmed by 3 bases and the J gene end by 2 bases; junction bases not matched to a gene: 6. The CDR3 here is CASSQGTASNYGYTF. In DNA form, the CDR3 reads TGCGCCAGCAGCCAGGGGACAGCCTCCAACTATGGCTACACCTTC.

The gene calls are TRBV19 and TRBJ2-1; a possible D gene is TRBD2 (6 bases). Per the germline V gene, CDR1 is LNHDA and CDR2 is SQIVND (reference sequence). The CDR3 spans 19 residues. With 3 bases removed from V and 0 bases from J, the gap between germline ends came to 21 bases. CDR3 protein: CASSMRLWGTSPSYNEQFF. The CDR3 DNA is TGTGCCAGTAGTATGAGATTGTGGGGCACTAGCCCCTCCTACAATGAGCAGTTCTTC.

The chain carries TRBV18 and TRBJ2-7; D is ambiguous. Trimming stripped 2 bases from V and 2 bases from J, with 4 bases between. CDR1 and CDR2 (germline): KGHSH, LQKENI. This CDR3 is built from 12 residues. The CDR3 is CASSPSTYEQYF. The CDR3 bases are TGTGCCAGCTCACCAAGTACCTACGAGCAGTACTTC.

The rearrangement links TRBV13 to TRBJ1-1; TRBD1 might be the D (6 bases). Germline CDR1 and CDR2: PRHDT and FYEKMQ (reference sequence). V lost 5 bases, J lost 1 base, and 14 bases lay in between. CDR3 length: 15 residues. The CDR3 here is CASSRSRGSNTEAFF. The CDR3 DNA sequence: TGTGCCAGCAGCCGATCCAGGGGCTCGAACACTGAAGCTTTCTTT.

The chain uses TRBV30 and TRBJ1-2; D is uncertain. The germline V gene encodes CDR1 GTSNPN and CDR2 SVGIG (reference sequence). This CDR3 is built from 13 residues. Trimming cost V 2 bases and J 5 bases, with 12 bases left between them. The chain's CDR3 is CAWSREGRYGYTF. The CDR3, as DNA: TGTGCCTGGAGTAGGGAGGGCCGTTATGGCTACACCTTC.

The rearrangement links TRBV28 to TRBJ1-5; 8 bases agree with TRBD1. Germline V gene sequence: CDR1 MDHEN, CDR2 SYDVKM. The CDR3 is made up of 17 amino acids. V lost 2 bases and J lost 6; bases outside the gene matches: 12. The CDR3 DNA is TGTGCCAGCAGTTTAGGCAGGGGGCGCAGGGGGGGTCAGCCCCAGCATTTT. It codes for CASSLGRGRRGGQPQHF.

Written as DNA, the CDR3 is TGTGCCAGCAGTGATCGATCTGGAAGGGGAGCCGGGGAGCTGTTTTTT. Translation gives CASSDRSGRGAGELFF. V is TRBV25-1 and J is TRBJ2-2, with D tentatively TRBD1 or TRBD2 (5 bases each). Germline V gene sequence: CDR1 MGHDK, CDR2 SYGVNS. Deletions cut 3 bases from V and 6 bases from J, with 17 bases between. This CDR3 spans 16 amino acids.

In its sample, this clone was seen once. The chain has TRBV15 and TRBJ2-2, with D unclear. The CDR3 length is 14 residues. With 0 bases removed from V and 5 bases from J, the gap between germline ends came to 7 bases. Germline V lookup: CDR1 LNHNV, CDR2 YYDKDF (reference sequence). CDR3 coding DNA: TGTGCCACCAGCAGAGATAGTAGGACCGGGGAGCTGTTTTTT. Protein product: CATSRDSRTGELFF.

The rearrangement uses TRBV28 and TRBJ2-7, with TRBD2 as a possible D gene (5 bases). Trimming took 10 bases from V and 7 from J, leaving 20 bases between them. Germline V CDR1 and CDR2: MDHEN, SYDVKM. The CDR3 extends over 13 amino acids. Here the CDR3 DNA reads TGTGCCACTCAACTAACCAGACGAGGGGAGCAGTACTTC. As protein: CATQLTRRGEQYF.

This chain links TRBV7-2 with TRBJ2-7, with no clear D. Germline CDR1 SGHTA, CDR2 FQGNSA. V dropped 1 base and J dropped 2 bases, with 12 bases sitting between them. The CDR3 runs 15 residues. The CDR3 spells CASSLDTSSTYEQYF. The CDR3 coding sequence is TGTGCCAGCAGCTTAGACACTTCCTCCACCTACGAGCAGTACTTC.

This clone was counted a single time. The chain couples TRBV30 to TRBJ2-1; no clear D gene. Germline-derived CDR1 and CDR2 are GTSNPN and SVGIG (reference sequence). The CDR3 consists of 12 residues. V lost 1 base to trimming and J lost 7 bases, with 8 bases between them. The CDR3 coding sequence is TGTGCCTGGAGTGGTACGCGGAATGAGCAGTTCTTC. This sequence encodes CAWSGTRNEQFF.

The gene calls are TRBV7-3 and TRBJ2-7; D perhaps matches TRBD2 (6 bases). The V and J ends lost 5 bases and 6 bases respectively, with 14 bases between them. The CDR3 is 13 residues long. The germline gives CDR1 SGHTA, CDR2 FQGTGA. The CDR3 protein is CASSPNGGPEQYF. In DNA, the CDR3 is TGTGCCAGCAGCCCTAACGGGGGACCCGAGCAGTACTTC.

The gene calls are TRBV5-6 and TRBJ2-5; tentatively, D is TRBD1 (6 bases). The CDR3 has 15 amino acids. Per germline, CDR1 SGHDT and CDR2 YYEEEE. V dropped 5 bases and J dropped 5 bases, with 19 bases sitting between them. The CDR3 spells CASSFLGPGEETQYF. In nucleotides, the CDR3 is TGTGCCAGCAGTTTCCTTGGTCCAGGGGAGGAGACCCAGTACTTC.

This clone has just a few counts. The V gene is TRBV28, the J gene TRBJ1-6; unclear D gene. This CDR3 is 10 amino acids long. CDR1 and CDR2 (germline): MDHEN, SYDVKM. Trimming shortened V by 8 bases and J by 9 bases, and 5 bases separated the two germline ends. The CDR3 nucleotides read TGTGCCAGCGGAACTTCACCCCTCCACTTT. Protein: CASGTSPLHF.

The J gene is TRBJ1-1, the V gene TRBV19; no clear D. Deletions cut 5 bases from V and 5 bases from J, with 15 bases between. CDR1 and CDR2 (germline): LNHDA, SQIVND (reference sequence). CDR3 length equals 14 residues. The CDR3 is CASSSIAGGTEAFF. The CDR3 nucleotides read TGTGCCAGTAGTTCGATTGCTGGAGGAACTGAAGCTTTCTTT.

The chain recombines TRBV6-1 with TRBJ1-1; D not resolved. V lost 8 bases to trimming and J lost 5 bases, with 9 bases between them. Germline V gives CDR1 MNHNS, CDR2 SASEGT. CDR3 length equals 11 residues. The CDR3, as DNA: TGTGCCAGCCAACTATGGACTGAAGCTTTCTTT. Protein product: CASQLWTEAFF.

V gene TRBV28 combines with J gene TRBJ1-1; D perhaps matches TRBD1 (5 bases). Trimming pared 5 bases from V and 5 bases from J, leaving 15 bases between. Germline V gene lookup returns CDR1 MDHEN and CDR2 SYDVKM. The CDR3 totals 14 residues. CDR3 in DNA: TGTGCCAGCAGTCCCTCGGGACCCCCGACTGAAGCTTTCTTT. Protein product: CASSPSGPPTEAFF.

This rearrangement joins TRBV15 to TRBJ1-4; possible D gene TRBD1, 5 bases. V was trimmed by 5 bases and J by 7 bases, leaving 17 bases between them. Germline V gene data show CDR1 as LNHNV and CDR2 as YYDKDF (reference sequence). The CDR3 length is 15 residues. CDR3 in amino acids: CATSEVGSGGEKLFF. CDR3 nucleotide sequence: TGTGCCACCAGCGAAGTAGGTAGCGGGGGTGAAAAACTGTTTTTT.